A single T cell receptor beta chain is shown here with its context. What it binds is unknown. The data derive from a study of cytomegalovirus exposure and HLA in healthy donors. V dropped 8 bases and J dropped 0; count of bases not matched to a gene: 12. Germline values: CDR1 SNHLY, CDR2 FYNNEI. The CDR3 has 18 residues. Assay: immunoSEQ multiplex PCR; the TCRdb copy retains only in-frame clones and omits some. The table shows about 110,000 clones, with around 95% occurring only once. Overall study findings and caveats: A list of approximately 160 TCR beta chains associated with cytomegalovirus was given.

The TCR comes from a woman aged 18-29 years in good health and CMV-seronegative. This chain connects TRBV2 to TRBJ2-1; 11 nucleotides align to TRBD2. The sample taken for sequencing was PBMCs. The CDR3 here is CASEGLAGGKLSYNEQFF. Here the CDR3 DNA reads TGTGCCAGCGAGGGGCTAGCGGGGGGCAAACTCTCCTACAATGAGCAGTTCTTC.